This T cell receptor beta chain derives from a study of blood T cell repertoires in COVID-19. This CDR3 is 14 amino acids long. The V end lost 0 bases, the J end lost 7 bases, and 12 bases lay between the germline ends. Per germline, CDR1 LGHNA and CDR2 YSLEER. Some clones are missing from TCRdb's copy, which holds only in-frame ones; the method was immunoSEQ multiplex PCR. The sample holds tens of thousands of clones; around 83% are singletons and the top ten take roughly 4.5%. Input material: peripheral blood. The chain employs TRBV4-3 and TRBJ1-1; D is unclear. The receptor comes from a man aged 55 to 70 with acute or convalescent COVID-19. CDR3 sequence: CASSQDFRFIEAFF. CDR3 DNA sequence: TGCGCCAGCAGCCAAGATTTCAGGTTTATTGAAGCTTTCTTT.